These T cell receptor beta chains were read from a single sample in a study of shared clonotypes between healthy human individuals. Assay: immunoSEQ multiplex PCR; the TCRdb copy retains only in-frame clones and omits some. The data hold about 1,800,000 clones, with just under 95% observed a single time. Sequenced material: naive CD8+ T cells sorted from blood. Source of these receptors: a young man in good health. Both conserved end residues are part of each CDR3. Each record gives: D gene, V gene, J gene, clone size, CDR3 DNA, CDR3 protein. A D gene is named only where the DNA matches it firmly. Clone size is stated in some rows and not others, as once, few, many or a class when expanded.

d_call: NA; v_call: TRBV29-1; j_call: TRBJ2-2; clone_size: NA; cdr3_nt: TGCAGCGTTGACAGCGCGAACACCGGGGAGCTGTTTTTT; cdr3_aa: CSVDSANTGELFF
d_call: NA; v_call: TRBV29-1; j_call: TRBJ1-2; clone_size: NA; cdr3_nt: TGCAGCGTTGAAGATGAGGAGACAGGCTTCGGTGCCTATGGCTACACCTTC; cdr3_aa: CSVEDEETGFGAYGYTF
d_call: TRBD1; v_call: TRBV9; j_call: TRBJ1-2; clone_size: NA; cdr3_nt: TGTGCCAGCAGCGTAGGATCAGGGGGCGAAGGCTACACCTTC; cdr3_aa: CASSVGSGGEGYTF
d_call: TRBD1; v_call: TRBV30; j_call: TRBJ2-1; clone_size: NA; cdr3_nt: TGTGCCTGGTGGGACAGGGTCCACAATGAGCAGTTCTTC; cdr3_aa: CAWWDRVHNEQFF
d_call: TRBD2; v_call: TRBV27; j_call: TRBJ2-1; clone_size: NA; cdr3_nt: TGTGCCAGCGTCGGACTAGCGGGAGCTAATGAGCAGTTCTTC; cdr3_aa: CASVGLAGANEQFF
d_call: NA; v_call: TRBV6-1; j_call: TRBJ2-5; clone_size: once; cdr3_nt: TGTGCCAGCACCAAAGTCGGCATCGAAGAGACCCAGTACTTC; cdr3_aa: CASTKVGIEETQYF
d_call: NA; v_call: TRBV5-5; j_call: TRBJ1-5; clone_size: few; cdr3_nt: TGTGCCAGCAGTCTGGACCCCCAGGCAGGTCAGCCCCAGCATTTT; cdr3_aa: CASSLDPQAGQPQHF
d_call: NA; v_call: TRBV5-1; j_call: TRBJ1-1; clone_size: once; cdr3_nt: TGCGCCAGCAGCGCGAGACGAGAGTTGAACACTGAAGCTTTCTTT; cdr3_aa: CASSARRELNTEAFF
d_call: NA; v_call: TRBV5-4; j_call: TRBJ1-2; clone_size: NA; cdr3_nt: TGTGCCAGCAGAGATTTGGGTGGCTACACCTTC; cdr3_aa: CASRDLGGYTF
d_call: NA; v_call: TRBV7-9; j_call: TRBJ2-5; clone_size: NA; cdr3_nt: TGTGCCAGCAGAGAAATCTCTTTGGAGACCCAGTACTTC; cdr3_aa: CASREISLETQYF
d_call: NA; v_call: TRBV6-1; j_call: TRBJ2-1; clone_size: NA; cdr3_nt: TGTGCCAGCAGTGAAGGGACAGCAGCCTACAATGAGCAGTTCTTC; cdr3_aa: CASSEGTAAYNEQFF
d_call: NA; v_call: TRBV4-1; j_call: TRBJ1-1; clone_size: few; cdr3_nt: TGCGCCAGCAGCCAAGAAAGGGGAACTGAAGCTTTCTTT; cdr3_aa: CASSQERGTEAFF
d_call: TRBD2; v_call: TRBV13; j_call: TRBJ2-1; clone_size: NA; cdr3_nt: TGTGCCAGCAGCTTTGGAGCGGGAGGGCCGGATTACAATGAGCAGTTCTTC; cdr3_aa: CASSFGAGGPDYNEQFF
d_call: NA; v_call: TRBV13; j_call: TRBJ2-7; clone_size: once; cdr3_nt: TGTGCCAGCAGCTTAGGACATCCTGGCTACGAGCAGTACTTC; cdr3_aa: CASSLGHPGYEQYF
d_call: NA; v_call: TRBV28; j_call: TRBJ1-2; clone_size: NA; cdr3_nt: TGTGCCAGCAGTTTTAGGGTAGCTAACTATGGCTACACCTTC; cdr3_aa: CASSFRVANYGYTF
d_call: NA; v_call: TRBV6-1; j_call: TRBJ1-1; clone_size: NA; cdr3_nt: TGTGCCAGCACCTCAGGCAGGGTCACTGAAGCTTTCTTT; cdr3_aa: CASTSGRVTEAFF
d_call: NA; v_call: TRBV29-1; j_call: TRBJ2-3; clone_size: NA; cdr3_nt: TGCAGCGTTGAGGACCGCACAGATACGCAGTATTTT; cdr3_aa: CSVEDRTDTQYF
d_call: TRBD2; v_call: TRBV27; j_call: TRBJ2-3; clone_size: NA; cdr3_nt: TGTGCCAGCAGTCCCGCGGGGGGGCCCCAGCCCACTGCAGATACGCAGTATTTT; cdr3_aa: CASSPAGGPQPTADTQYF
d_call: TRBD2; v_call: TRBV6-5; j_call: TRBJ2-1; clone_size: NA; cdr3_nt: TGTGCCAGCAGTTACTCGACTAGCGGGATCCTGGAGCAGTTCTTC; cdr3_aa: CASSYSTSGILEQFF
d_call: NA; v_call: TRBV28; j_call: TRBJ1-6; clone_size: NA; cdr3_nt: TGTGCCAGCAGTGGGGAGTCAGATTTAACACCCCTCCACTTT; cdr3_aa: CASSGESDLTPLHF
d_call: TRBD1; v_call: TRBV7-2; j_call: TRBJ1-5; clone_size: NA; cdr3_nt: TGTGCCAGCAGTCACCAATCCCCCAGAGACAGGGGGTTGAATCAGCCCCAGCATTTT; cdr3_aa: CASSHQSPRDRGLNQPQHF
d_call: NA; v_call: TRBV27; j_call: TRBJ2-7; clone_size: NA; cdr3_nt: TGTGCCAGCAGTTTATCGGGGCAGACCTACGAGCAGTACTTC; cdr3_aa: CASSLSGQTYEQYF
d_call: NA; v_call: TRBV27; j_call: TRBJ1-1; clone_size: NA; cdr3_nt: TGTGCCAGCAGCTACCACAGGGAAGACGGAACTGAAGCTTTCTTT; cdr3_aa: CASSYHREDGTEAFF
d_call: TRBD2; v_call: TRBV5-4; j_call: TRBJ2-1; clone_size: NA; cdr3_nt: TGTGCCAGCAGCCTCTCCGGGACTAGCGGGGGGAATTACAATGAGCAGTTCTTC; cdr3_aa: CASSLSGTSGGNYNEQFF
d_call: NA; v_call: TRBV4-1; j_call: TRBJ1-3; clone_size: NA; cdr3_nt: TGCGCCAGCAGCCAAGAAGGGCAGCTACTCTCTGGAAACACCATATATTTT; cdr3_aa: CASSQEGQLLSGNTIYF
d_call: TRBD1; v_call: TRBV27; j_call: TRBJ2-7; clone_size: NA; cdr3_nt: TGTGCCAGCAAGGAACGGACAGGGCGGTACGAGCAGTACTTC; cdr3_aa: CASKERTGRYEQYF
d_call: TRBD2; v_call: TRBV27; j_call: TRBJ2-3; clone_size: NA; cdr3_nt: TGTGCCAGCAGTCTAGTGGGACTAGCGGTATTTAGCACAGATACGCAGTATTTT; cdr3_aa: CASSLVGLAVFSTDTQYF
d_call: TRBD1; v_call: TRBV6-6; j_call: TRBJ2-7; clone_size: NA; cdr3_nt: TGTGCCAGCAGCGGACAGGGGAGCTACGAGCAGTACTTC; cdr3_aa: CASSGQGSYEQYF
d_call: TRBD1; v_call: TRBV11-2; j_call: TRBJ1-2; clone_size: NA; cdr3_nt: TGTGCCAGCAGCTCTACGGGACAGAGTGGGGAGGGCTACACCTTC; cdr3_aa: CASSSTGQSGEGYTF
d_call: NA; v_call: TRBV27; j_call: TRBJ2-3; clone_size: NA; cdr3_nt: TGTGCCAGCAGTTTATGGGGCAGTCTCACAGATACGCAGTATTTT; cdr3_aa: CASSLWGSLTDTQYF
d_call: NA; v_call: TRBV6-5; j_call: TRBJ1-2; clone_size: NA; cdr3_nt: TGTGCCAGCAGGCTGGACCCATTATCAGCATGGGGCTACACCTTC; cdr3_aa: CASRLDPLSAWGYTF
d_call: NA; v_call: TRBV7-2; j_call: TRBJ2-2; clone_size: NA; cdr3_nt: TGTGCCAGCAGCGCCACCTACTTTGATTCCGGGGAGCTGTTTTTT; cdr3_aa: CASSATYFDSGELFF
d_call: NA; v_call: TRBV10-3; j_call: TRBJ1-2; clone_size: once; cdr3_nt: TGTGCCATCAGTGATCTAGCAGCTAACTATGGCTACACCTTC; cdr3_aa: CAISDLAANYGYTF
d_call: TRBD1; v_call: TRBV5-8; j_call: TRBJ2-7; clone_size: NA; cdr3_nt: TGTGCCAGCAGTACAGGGACAGTCTACGAGCAGTACTTC; cdr3_aa: CASSTGTVYEQYF
d_call: NA; v_call: TRBV6-5; j_call: TRBJ2-7; clone_size: NA; cdr3_nt: TGTGCCAGCAGTTCGGGGGACAAGCCCTACGAGCAGTACTTC; cdr3_aa: CASSSGDKPYEQYF
d_call: NA; v_call: TRBV7-2; j_call: TRBJ2-7; clone_size: NA; cdr3_nt: TGTGCCAGCAGCACCGGTCAGGGGGGGTACTACGAGCAGTACTTC; cdr3_aa: CASSTGQGGYYEQYF
d_call: NA; v_call: TRBV6-5; j_call: TRBJ2-2; clone_size: few; cdr3_nt: TGTGCCAGCAGTTACGGGATGAACACCGGGGAGCTGTTTTTT; cdr3_aa: CASSYGMNTGELFF
d_call: NA; v_call: TRBV11-2; j_call: TRBJ1-1; clone_size: NA; cdr3_nt: TGTGCCAGCAGCTTAGTTGGGACTGAAGCTTTCTTT; cdr3_aa: CASSLVGTEAFF
d_call: NA; v_call: TRBV4-1; j_call: TRBJ2-7; clone_size: NA; cdr3_nt: TGCGCCAGCAGCCAAGATCCGTCAGTACGCGGCGAGCAGTACTTC; cdr3_aa: CASSQDPSVRGEQYF
d_call: NA; v_call: TRBV18; j_call: TRBJ2-5; clone_size: NA; cdr3_nt: TGTGCCAGCTCACCATACGGCGGAGGAGAGACCCAGTACTTC; cdr3_aa: CASSPYGGGETQYF
d_call: NA; v_call: TRBV7-9; j_call: TRBJ2-7; clone_size: NA; cdr3_nt: TGTGCCAGCAGCGACCCGACAGTTCCCTACGAGCAGTACTTC; cdr3_aa: CASSDPTVPYEQYF
d_call: NA; v_call: TRBV28; j_call: TRBJ1-3; clone_size: NA; cdr3_nt: TGTGCCAGCAGTGAGGGGACACATGGAAACACCATATATTTT; cdr3_aa: CASSEGTHGNTIYF
d_call: NA; v_call: TRBV7-9; j_call: TRBJ1-2; clone_size: once; cdr3_nt: TGTGCCAGCACCGGACCCTCGAGGGACTATGGCTACACCTTC; cdr3_aa: CASTGPSRDYGYTF
d_call: NA; v_call: TRBV19; j_call: TRBJ1-1; clone_size: NA; cdr3_nt: TGTGCCAGTAGGATACAGCTCCACACTGAAGCTTTCTTT; cdr3_aa: CASRIQLHTEAFF
d_call: TRBD2; v_call: TRBV27; j_call: TRBJ2-1; clone_size: NA; cdr3_nt: TGTGCCAGCAGTAATGCGGGAGGCGGCTCCTACAATGAGCAGTTCTTC; cdr3_aa: CASSNAGGGSYNEQFF
d_call: TRBD1; v_call: TRBV27; j_call: TRBJ1-6; clone_size: NA; cdr3_nt: TGTGCCAGCAGTACCCGGACAGGGGAAGGTTCACCCCTCCACTTT; cdr3_aa: CASSTRTGEGSPLHF
d_call: TRBD1; v_call: TRBV9; j_call: TRBJ1-2; clone_size: NA; cdr3_nt: TGTGCCAGCAGCGCCCCGGGACAGGGGGCGCGGGACTATGGCTACACCTTC; cdr3_aa: CASSAPGQGARDYGYTF
d_call: TRBD1; v_call: TRBV7-9; j_call: TRBJ2-7; clone_size: NA; cdr3_nt: TGTGCCAGCAGCACCTCGGGACAGGATTCCTACGAGCAGTACTTC; cdr3_aa: CASSTSGQDSYEQYF
d_call: TRBD2; v_call: TRBV5-8; j_call: TRBJ2-1; clone_size: NA; cdr3_nt: TGTGCCAGCAGCTTCCAGCCCAGCGGGAGCCCTTATGAGCAGTTCTTC; cdr3_aa: CASSFQPSGSPYEQFF
d_call: NA; v_call: TRBV21-1; j_call: TRBJ1-5; clone_size: NA; cdr3_nt: TGTGCCAGCAGCACGGCGGGGTATGAGCAGCCCCAGCATTTT; cdr3_aa: CASSTAGYEQPQHF
d_call: NA; v_call: TRBV30; j_call: TRBJ2-5; clone_size: NA; cdr3_nt: TGTGCCTGGACGGATTTAGAGGCCCAGTACTTC; cdr3_aa: CAWTDLEAQYF
d_call: NA; v_call: TRBV14; j_call: TRBJ2-7; clone_size: NA; cdr3_nt: TGTGCCAGCAGCCGATCTACGGGCCGGACTTTTACCTACGAGCAGTACTTC; cdr3_aa: CASSRSTGRTFTYEQYF
d_call: TRBD2; v_call: TRBV29-1; j_call: TRBJ2-3; clone_size: NA; cdr3_nt: TGCAGCGTTGATTTTCTAGCGGGGGACCCCACAGATACGCAGTATTTT; cdr3_aa: CSVDFLAGDPTDTQYF
d_call: TRBD1; v_call: TRBV10-3; j_call: TRBJ2-2; clone_size: NA; cdr3_nt: TGTGCCATCAGGAGGACAGGGGACACCGGGGAGCTGTTTTTT; cdr3_aa: CAIRRTGDTGELFF
d_call: TRBD1; v_call: TRBV6-5; j_call: TRBJ1-2; clone_size: once; cdr3_nt: TGTGCCAGGGGGACAGACTATGGCTACACCTTC; cdr3_aa: CARGTDYGYTF